A selection of T cell receptor beta chains follows, all from one sample in a study of T cells after yellow fever vaccination. TCRdb reprocessed the 5' RACE reads with MiXCR, giving one entry per CDR3 protein. Of roughly 180,000 distinct CDR3 sequences listed, 5.5% to 7.5% are singletons. The sequences come from CD4+ T cells sorted from PBMCs, collected on the day of the first yellow fever vaccination. The receptors stem from a man between 18 and 35 years old who received the YFV17D yellow fever vaccine. CDR3s leave out the opening cysteine and the closing phenylalanine or tryptophan. The order of the fields is V gene, J gene, clone size, CDR3 protein. A clone size is listed for some rows: how often the clone was seen (once, few, many), or a class if it is expanded.

>TRBV11-2|TRBJ2-5|many
ASSATGGGIGDPRETQY
>TRBV9|TRBJ2-6|many
ASSVGPGTGANVLT
>TRBV7-8|TRBJ1-5|.
ASSLRTLQPQH
>TRBV5-1|TRBJ2-2|few
ASSLLASSNTGELF
>TRBV2|TRBJ1-2|few
ASTDRAVNYGYT
>TRBV5-1|TRBJ2-3|many
ASSLWGTSGADTQY
>TRBV7-9|TRBJ1-2|few
ASSLHRGQGYGYT
>TRBV7-9|TRBJ2-5|once
ARSPGGGGETQY
>TRBV6-2/TRBV6-3|TRBJ1-1|.
ASRTSSRGNTEAF
>TRBV7-3|TRBJ2-1|many
ASSLRAGAVYNEQF
>TRBV6-2/TRBV6-3|TRBJ2-2|.
ASRSVLSSNTGELF
>TRBV12-3/TRBV12-4|TRBJ2-3|few
ASSLEGARDTQY
>TRBV28|TRBJ2-5|few
ASKLGTKETQY
>TRBV12-3/TRBV12-4|TRBJ1-5|many
ASSWRTGSNQPQH
>TRBV7-6|TRBJ1-5|few
ASSFPGTGNQPQH
>TRBV24-1|TRBJ2-1|few
ATSDSGTSGGLYNEQF
>TRBV11-2|TRBJ2-1|many
ASSLGLQNEQF
>TRBV30|TRBJ1-5|many
AWSVRGNQPQH
>TRBV7-6|TRBJ2-1|many
ASSLRERGSSYNEQF
>TRBV6-2/TRBV6-3|TRBJ2-3|many
ASSSRLASGTDTQY
>TRBV12-5|TRBJ2-3|many
ATSIGTSGGTDTQY
>TRBV27|TRBJ2-7|few
ASSLYPGLDEQY
>TRBV20-1|TRBJ2-3|.
SAVPQGTDTQY
>TRBV15|TRBJ2-1|.
ATNRVMPGANNEQF
>TRBV9|TRBJ2-1|few
ASSGTDRAYYYYNEQF
>TRBV7-9|TRBJ2-7|many
ASRRTGEFHEQY
>TRBV7-2|TRBJ2-2|.
ASSLLAAGTGELF
>TRBV6-1|TRBJ2-1|few
AGRGLSYNEQF
>TRBV11-2|TRBJ2-5|many
ASSRGARETQY
>TRBV9|TRBJ1-3|.
ASSVDSYSGNSIY
>TRBV7-2|TRBJ2-5|many
ASSQLAGLQETQY
>TRBV28|TRBJ1-2|many
ASSLWDGYT
>TRBV3-1|TRBJ1-2|few
ASSQVGSLWSYT
>TRBV7-8|TRBJ2-7|.
ASSYIAWSNYEQY
>TRBV24-1|TRBJ2-3|few
ATSDLSGAGSTDTQY
>TRBV5-5|TRBJ2-3|.
ASGFGVLDTQY
>TRBV3-1|TRBJ1-6|few
ATGYNSPLH
>TRBV7-9|TRBJ2-1|few
ASSLAQTDNEQF
>TRBV4-2|TRBJ1-2|few
ASSPAGSSTIYGYT
>TRBV7-7|TRBJ1-5|few
ASSRCSNQPQH
>TRBV3-1|TRBJ2-1|many
ASSQDTRTEQF
>TRBV7-3|TRBJ2-3|few
ASSSRTGHGNTDTQY
>TRBV7-3|TRBJ2-3|many
ASSLENTQY
>TRBV10-2|TRBJ1-5|.
ASMAQNPKQPQH
>TRBV11-2|TRBJ2-7|many
ASSSTGKNYEQY
>TRBV20-1|TRBJ2-4|few
SASSPGQGINIQY
>TRBV7-2|TRBJ2-1|.
ASSLGGVAGQNEQF
>TRBV4-2|TRBJ2-2|few
ASSQVPGELF
>TRBV11-2|TRBJ2-5|few
ASSLGRVMGTQY
>TRBV5-1|TRBJ2-5|few
ASSLAVTERTQY
>TRBV19|TRBJ2-2|.
ASSGTSGPTGELF
>TRBV7-2|TRBJ1-4|many
ASSPNGATNEKLF